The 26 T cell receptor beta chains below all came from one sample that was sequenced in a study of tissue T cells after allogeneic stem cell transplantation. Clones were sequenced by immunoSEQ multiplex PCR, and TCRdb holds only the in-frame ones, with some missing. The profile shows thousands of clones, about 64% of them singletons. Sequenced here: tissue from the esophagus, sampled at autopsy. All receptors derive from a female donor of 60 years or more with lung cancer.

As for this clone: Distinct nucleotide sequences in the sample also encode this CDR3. In DNA, the CDR3 is TGCGCCAGCAGCTTGGTGGTCAGCCCCTACGAGCAGTACTTC. Its protein product is CASSLVVSPYEQYF. The rearrangement links TRBV5-1 to TRBJ2-7; D remains ambiguous. The CDR3 is 14 residues long. V was clipped by 0 bases and J by 2 bases, with 9 bases between them. Germline CDR1 SGHRS, CDR2 YFSETQ.

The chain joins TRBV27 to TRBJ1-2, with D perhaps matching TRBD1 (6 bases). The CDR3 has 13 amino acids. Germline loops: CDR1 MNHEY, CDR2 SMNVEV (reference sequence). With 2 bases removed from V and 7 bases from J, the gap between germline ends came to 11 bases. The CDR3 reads CASSLGGGGGYTF. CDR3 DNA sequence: TGTGCCAGCAGTTTAGGAGGGGGTGGTGGCTACACCTTC.

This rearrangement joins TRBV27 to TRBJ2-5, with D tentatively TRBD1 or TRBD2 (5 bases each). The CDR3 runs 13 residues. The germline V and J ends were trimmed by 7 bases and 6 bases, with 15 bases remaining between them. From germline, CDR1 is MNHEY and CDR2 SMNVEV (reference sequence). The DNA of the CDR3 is TGTGCCAGCATTGGGTCTGGGGGAAAGACCCAGTACTTC. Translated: CASIGSGGKTQYF.

In DNA, the CDR3 is TGTGCCAGCAGTTACTCGATCGGACTAGCGGGGGATGAGCAGTTCTTC. Translating it yields CASSYSIGLAGDEQFF. This chain connects TRBV6-5 to TRBJ2-1; 13 bases fit TRBD2. The germline gives CDR1 MNHEY, CDR2 SVGAGI. This CDR3 region has 16 residues. Trimming at V came to 0 bases and at J to 8 bases, leaving 4 bases not matched to a gene.

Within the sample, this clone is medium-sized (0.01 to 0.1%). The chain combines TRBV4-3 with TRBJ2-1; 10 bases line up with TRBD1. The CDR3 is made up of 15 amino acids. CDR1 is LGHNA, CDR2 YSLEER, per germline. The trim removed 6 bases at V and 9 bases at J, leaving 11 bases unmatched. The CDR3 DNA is TGCGCCAGCAGGCGGACAGGGGGATTTATTGGTGAGCAGTTCTTC. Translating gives CASRRTGGFIGEQFF.

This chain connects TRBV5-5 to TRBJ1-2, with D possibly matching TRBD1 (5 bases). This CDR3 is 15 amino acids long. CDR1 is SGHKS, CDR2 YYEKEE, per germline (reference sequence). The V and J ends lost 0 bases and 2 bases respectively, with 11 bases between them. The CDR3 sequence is CASSLEQGPNYGYTF. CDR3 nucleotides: TGTGCCAGCAGCTTGGAGCAGGGCCCCAACTATGGCTACACCTTC.

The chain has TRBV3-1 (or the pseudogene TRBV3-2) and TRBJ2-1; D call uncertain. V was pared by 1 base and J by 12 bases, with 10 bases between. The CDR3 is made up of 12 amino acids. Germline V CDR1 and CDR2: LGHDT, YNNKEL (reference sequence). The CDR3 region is CASSQARLGQFF. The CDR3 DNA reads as TGTGCCAGCAGCCAAGCCCGCTTAGGGCAGTTCTTC.

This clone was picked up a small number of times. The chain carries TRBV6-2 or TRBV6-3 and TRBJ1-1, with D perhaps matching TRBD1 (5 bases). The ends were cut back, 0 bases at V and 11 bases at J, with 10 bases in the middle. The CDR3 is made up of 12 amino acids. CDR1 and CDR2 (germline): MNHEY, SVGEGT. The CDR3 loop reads CASSYSVGAAFF. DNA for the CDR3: TGTGCCAGCAGTTACTCGGTAGGGGCGGCTTTCTTT.

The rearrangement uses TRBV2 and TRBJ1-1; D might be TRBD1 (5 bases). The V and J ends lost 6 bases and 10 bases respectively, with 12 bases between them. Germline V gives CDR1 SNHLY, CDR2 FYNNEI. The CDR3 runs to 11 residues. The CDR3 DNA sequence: TGTGCCAGCAGCATGACAGCGGGAGCTTTCTTT. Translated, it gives CASSMTAGAFF.

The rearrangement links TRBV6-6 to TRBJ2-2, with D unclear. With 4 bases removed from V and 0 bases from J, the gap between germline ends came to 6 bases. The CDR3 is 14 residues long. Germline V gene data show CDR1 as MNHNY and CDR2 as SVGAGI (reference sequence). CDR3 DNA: TGTGCCAGCAGTTGGGCCTCGAACACCGGGGAGCTGTTTTTT. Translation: CASSWASNTGELFF.

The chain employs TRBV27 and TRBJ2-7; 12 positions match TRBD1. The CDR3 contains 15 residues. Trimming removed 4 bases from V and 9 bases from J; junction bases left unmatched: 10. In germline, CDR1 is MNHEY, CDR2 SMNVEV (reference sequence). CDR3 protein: CASSSPGQGAEGQYF. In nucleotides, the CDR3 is TGTGCCAGCAGTTCCCCGGGACAGGGGGCAGAGGGGCAGTACTTC.

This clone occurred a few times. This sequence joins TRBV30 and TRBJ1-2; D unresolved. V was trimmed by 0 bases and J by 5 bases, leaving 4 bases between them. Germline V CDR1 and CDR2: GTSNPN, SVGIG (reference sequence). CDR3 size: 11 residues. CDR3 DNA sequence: TGTGCCTGGAGTGTAGGGTATGGCTACACCTTC. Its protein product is CAWSVGYGYTF.

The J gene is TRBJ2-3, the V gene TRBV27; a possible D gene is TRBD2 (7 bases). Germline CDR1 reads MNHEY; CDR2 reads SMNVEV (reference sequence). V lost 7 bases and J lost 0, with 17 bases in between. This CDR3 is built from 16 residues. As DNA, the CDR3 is TGTGCCAGCACCACTTTTAGGGGGGGAAGCACAGATACGCAGTATTTT. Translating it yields CASTTFRGGSTDTQYF.

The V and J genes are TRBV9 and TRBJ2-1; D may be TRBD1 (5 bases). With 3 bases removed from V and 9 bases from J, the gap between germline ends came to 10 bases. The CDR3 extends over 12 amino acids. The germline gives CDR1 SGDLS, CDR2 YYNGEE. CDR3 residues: CASSAEGAEQFF. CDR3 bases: TGTGCCAGCAGCGCTGAAGGGGCTGAGCAGTTCTTC.

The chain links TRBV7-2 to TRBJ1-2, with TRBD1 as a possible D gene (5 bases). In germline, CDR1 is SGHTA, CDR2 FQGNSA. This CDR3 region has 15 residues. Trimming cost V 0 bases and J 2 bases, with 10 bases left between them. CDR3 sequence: CASSLAPSGNYGYTF. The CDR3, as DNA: TGTGCCAGCAGCTTAGCGCCTTCAGGGAACTATGGCTACACCTTC.

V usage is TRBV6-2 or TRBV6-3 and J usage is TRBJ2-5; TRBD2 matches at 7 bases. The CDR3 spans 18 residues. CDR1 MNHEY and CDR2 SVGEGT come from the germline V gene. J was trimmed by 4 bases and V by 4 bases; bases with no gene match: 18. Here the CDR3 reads CASSFPPLSGKGGETQYF. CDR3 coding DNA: TGTGCCAGCAGTTTCCCCCCCTTGAGCGGGAAGGGTGGAGAGACCCAGTACTTC.

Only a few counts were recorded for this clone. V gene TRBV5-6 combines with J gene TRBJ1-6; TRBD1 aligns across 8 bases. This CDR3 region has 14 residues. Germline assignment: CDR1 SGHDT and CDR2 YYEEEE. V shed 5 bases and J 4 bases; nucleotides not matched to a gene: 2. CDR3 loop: CASSRTGYNSPLHF. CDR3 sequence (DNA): TGTGCCAGCAGTCGGACAGGGTATAATTCACCCCTCCACTTT.

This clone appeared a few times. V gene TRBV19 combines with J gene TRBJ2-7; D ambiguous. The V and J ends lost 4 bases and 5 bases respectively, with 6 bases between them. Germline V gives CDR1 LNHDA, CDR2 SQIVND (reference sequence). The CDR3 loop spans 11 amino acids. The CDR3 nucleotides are TGTGCCAGTAGTAACTATAACGAGCAGTACTTC. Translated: CASSNYNEQYF.

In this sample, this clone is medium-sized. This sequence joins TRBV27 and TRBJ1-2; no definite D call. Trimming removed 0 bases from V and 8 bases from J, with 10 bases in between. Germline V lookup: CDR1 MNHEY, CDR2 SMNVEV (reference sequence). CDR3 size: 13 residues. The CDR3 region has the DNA TGTGCCAGCAGTTTATCTGGGGTTGGCGGCTACACCTTC. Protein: CASSLSGVGGYTF.

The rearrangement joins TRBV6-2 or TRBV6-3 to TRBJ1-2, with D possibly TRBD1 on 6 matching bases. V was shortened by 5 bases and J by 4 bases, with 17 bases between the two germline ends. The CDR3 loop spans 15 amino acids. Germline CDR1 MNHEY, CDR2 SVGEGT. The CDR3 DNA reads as TGTGCCAGCAGTATAAGACAGGATCATGGCTATGGCTACACCTTC. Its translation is CASSIRQDHGYGYTF.

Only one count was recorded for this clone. DNA for the CDR3: TGTGCCAGCTCACCAGGACTCTTCAACTATGGCTACACCTTC. Protein sequence: CASSPGLFNYGYTF. J is TRBJ1-2 and V is TRBV18; D unresolved. Deletions cut 2 bases from V and 2 bases from J, with 9 bases between. CDR3 length: 14 amino acids. CDR1 KGHSH and CDR2 LQKENI come from the germline V gene. The full variable domain, its missing parts supplied by reference TRBV18 and TRBJ1-2, is NAGVMQNPRHLVRRRGQEARLRCSPMKGHSHVYWYRQLPEEGLKFMVYLQKENIIDESGMPKERFSAEFPKEGPSILRIQQVVRGDSAAYFCASSPGLFNYGYTFGSGTRLTVV.

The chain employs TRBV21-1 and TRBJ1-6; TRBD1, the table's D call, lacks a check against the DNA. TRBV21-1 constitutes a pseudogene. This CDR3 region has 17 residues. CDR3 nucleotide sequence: TGTGCCAGCAGCCCCCAAAGCCCTCAGAGTACAGCCGGACCCCTCCACTTT. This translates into CASSPQSPQSTAGPLHF.

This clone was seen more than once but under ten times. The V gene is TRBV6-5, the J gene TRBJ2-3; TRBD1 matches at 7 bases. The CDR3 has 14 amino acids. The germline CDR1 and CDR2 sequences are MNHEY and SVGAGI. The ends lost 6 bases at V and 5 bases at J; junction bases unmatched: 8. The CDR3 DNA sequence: TGTGCCAGCAGCTTTTACCAGGGGGTAGATACGCAGTATTTT. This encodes CASSFYQGVDTQYF.

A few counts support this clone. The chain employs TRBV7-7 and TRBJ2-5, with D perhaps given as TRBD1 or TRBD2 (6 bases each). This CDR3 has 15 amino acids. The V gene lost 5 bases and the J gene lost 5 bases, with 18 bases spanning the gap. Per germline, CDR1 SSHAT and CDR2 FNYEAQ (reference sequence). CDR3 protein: CASSRLGGRWETQYF. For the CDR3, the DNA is TGTGCCAGCAGCCGTCTTGGGGGGCGCTGGGAGACCCAGTACTTC.

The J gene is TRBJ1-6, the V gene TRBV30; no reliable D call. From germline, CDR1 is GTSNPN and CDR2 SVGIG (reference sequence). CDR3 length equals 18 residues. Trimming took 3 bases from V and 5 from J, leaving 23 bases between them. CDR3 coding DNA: TGTGCCTGGAGCATTGGCTACTTGGCCGGTTACAATAATTCACCCCTCCACTTT. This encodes CAWSIGYLAGYNNSPLHF.

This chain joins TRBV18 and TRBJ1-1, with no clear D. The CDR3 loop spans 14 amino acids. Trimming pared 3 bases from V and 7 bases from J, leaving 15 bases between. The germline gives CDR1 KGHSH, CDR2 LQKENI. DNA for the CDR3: TGTGCCAGCTCACCGGGGTCTTCTTGGGGTGAAGCTTTCTTT. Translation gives CASSPGSSWGEAFF.